In this sample, the clone carrying this T cell receptor (beta chain) turned up a few times. Its specificity is unknown. There were TCR beta CDR3 regions amplified from RNA transcripts. TCR CDR3 regions were first amplified by RT-PCR with HTBI primers. One entry per CDR3 protein, called by TCRdb with MiXCR from the multiplex PCR reads. The sample yields about 600,000 distinct CDR3 sequences, approximately 15% seen once. The data derive from a study of T cells in Graves' hyperthyroidism and ophthalmopathy. Whole-study findings and limits: Onset of ophthalmopathy came a median around 6.5 months after the model predicted it.

This CDR3 has 16 residues. Germline values: CDR1 LNHNV, CDR2 YYDKDF (reference sequence). With V trimmed by 1 base and J by 5 bases, 10 bases remained unmatched. Used for diagnoses were clinical symptoms, serum thyroxine and TRAb, thyroid ultrasound and orbital computed tomography. The chain carries TRBV15 and TRBJ2-7; 8 bases fit TRBD2. This clonotype was sampled from a woman in her 40s with Graves' ophthalmopathy. Sequenced material: blood. CDR3 coding DNA: TGTGCCACCAGCAGAGTCGGACTAGCAAGAGAGGACGAGCAGTACTTC. This sequence encodes CATSRVGLAREDEQYF.